One and the same sample provided the 20 T cell receptor beta chains below, sequenced in a study of cytomegalovirus exposure and HLA in healthy donors (dated by TCRdb to between 2016 and 2019). Receptor libraries were prepared by the immunoSEQ multiplex PCR assay. The multiplex PCR relied on a mix of 60 forward primers for TCR Vbeta segments and 13 reverse primers for TCR Jbeta segments. Imported from immuneACCESS, the table was reduced by TCRdb to in-frame sequences with V and J called. These copies leave out some clones; in studies compared against another copy, an unresolved V gene accounts for under half, and the cause of the remainder is not known. This sample comprises about 140,000 clones, 75% of them detected only once. Of the sample, around 3.4% falls within the top ten clones. Input material: PBMCs. These TCRs come from a man aged 40-49 years in good health and CMV-seronegative.

This clone was seen a single time. The chain uses TRBV6-6 and TRBJ1-5; 8 positions agree with TRBD1. J was trimmed by 6 bases and V by 4 bases; bases with no gene match: 11. Germline V gives CDR1 MNHNY, CDR2 SVGAGI (reference sequence). The CDR3 runs 16 residues. The DNA of the CDR3 is TGTGCCAGCAGTTTACCCCAGGGGGCAACGGGTCAGCCCCAGCATTTT. Translated: CASSLPQGATGQPQHF.

The chain has TRBV4-1 and TRBJ2-7, with 7 nucleotides matching TRBD2. This CDR3 is 15 amino acids long. Unmatched junction bases numbered 3, after V lost 0 bases and J lost 1 base. Germline V lookup: CDR1 MGHRA, CDR2 YSYEKL. Written as DNA, the CDR3 is TGCGCCAGCAGCCAAGAGAGGCGGGGGTCCTACGAGCAGTACTTC. This codes for CASSQERRGSYEQYF.

The rearrangement joins TRBV5-1 to TRBJ2-3; TRBD1 might be the D (5 bases). Germline loops: CDR1 SGHRS, CDR2 YFSETQ. V dropped 3 bases and J dropped 3 bases, with 14 bases sitting between them. This CDR3 comprises 15 residues. CDR3 region: CASSSPTGQTDTQYF. The CDR3 nucleotides read TGCGCCAGCAGCTCCCCCACAGGCCAGACAGATACGCAGTATTTT.

This clone was recorded once. The rearrangement uses TRBV11-2 and TRBJ2-2, with a weak D call TRBD2 (5 bases). V shed 3 bases and J shed 6 bases, with 8 bases lying between them. The CDR3 has 13 amino acids. Germline CDR1 and CDR2: SGHAT and FQNNGV. CDR3 in DNA: TGTGCCAGCAGCTTGAGGGATCCCGGGGAGCTGTTTTTT. It translates to CASSLRDPGELFF.

The rearrangement uses TRBV14 and TRBJ1-2; D is unclear. This CDR3 spans 15 amino acids. The V end was cut by 2 bases, the J end by 2 bases, with 12 bases between. Germline loops: CDR1 SGHDN, CDR2 FVKESK. This CDR3 is CASSQSLGANYGYTF. The CDR3 nucleotides read TGTGCCAGCAGCCAATCGTTGGGAGCCAACTATGGCTACACCTTC.

This chain links TRBV2 with TRBJ2-7; D is possibly TRBD2 (5 bases). The germline gives CDR1 SNHLY, CDR2 FYNNEI. CDR3 length: 13 residues. V gave up 3 bases and J gave up 7 bases, with 13 bases separating them. The CDR3 bases are TGTGCCAGCAGTGAGGGCCGGGGTGGGGAGCAGTACTTC. It is translated as CASSEGRGGEQYF.

The V gene is TRBV6-5, the J gene TRBJ1-4; D perhaps matches TRBD1 (6 bases). The CDR3 runs to 14 residues. V lost 2 bases, J lost 7 bases, and 11 bases lay in between. Germline V gene data show CDR1 as MNHEY and CDR2 as SVGAGI. CDR3 protein: CASSYAGVVEKLFF. The CDR3 nucleotides read TGTGCCAGCAGTTACGCAGGGGTGGTTGAAAAACTGTTTTTT.

The V call is TRBV9, the J call TRBJ2-1; TRBD1 agrees at 7 bases. The V gene's germline CDR1 is SGDLS and CDR2 YYNGEE. There are 13 residues in the CDR3. With 0 bases clipped from V and 6 bases from J, the junction kept 0 bases outside the gene matches. CDR3 DNA sequence: TGTGCCAGCAGCGTAGCAGGGGGCAATGAGCAGTTCTTC. This codes for CASSVAGGNEQFF.

J is TRBJ1-1 and V is TRBV5-4, with D uncertain. Germline CDR1 reads SGHNT; CDR2 reads YYREEE (reference sequence). CDR3 size: 14 residues. Trimming removed 0 bases at V and 1 base at J, with 7 bases between. DNA for the CDR3: TGTGCCAGCAGCTTGGCAGAACCGAACACTGAAGCTTTCTTT. Amino acid sequence: CASSLAEPNTEAFF.

This clone showed up just a few times. The CDR3 region has the DNA TGCGCCAGCAGCTTGGTAGGGATCGGGATGAACACTGAAGCTTTCTTT. This sequence encodes CASSLVGIGMNTEAFF. The chain couples TRBV5-1 to TRBJ1-1, with D unresolved. The CDR3 is 16 residues long. Trimming removed 0 bases from V and 0 bases from J, with 12 bases in between. Germline V CDR1 and CDR2: SGHRS, YFSETQ.

The chain links TRBV29-1 to TRBJ2-2; the match to TRBD1 covers 8 bases. J gave up 1 base and V 7 bases, and 5 bases lay outside the gene matches. Germline V CDR1 and CDR2: SQVTM, ANQGSEA. The length of the CDR3 is 14 residues. This CDR3 is CSATGGENTGELFF. For the CDR3, the DNA is TGCAGCGCCACAGGGGGAGAGAACACCGGGGAGCTGTTTTTT.

This clone is a singleton in its sample. The chain uses TRBV2 and TRBJ2-5, with D hard to call. This CDR3 contains 12 residues. Germline assignment: CDR1 SNHLY and CDR2 FYNNEI. V lost 0 bases, J lost 5 bases, and 4 bases lay in between. DNA for the CDR3: TGTGCCAGCAGTGAAGCCGCGGAGACCCAGTACTTC. This sequence encodes CASSEAAETQYF.

The chain has TRBV28 and TRBJ2-7; maybe TRBD1 (6 bases). V lost 3 bases to trimming and J lost 2 bases, with 11 bases between them. CDR1 and CDR2 (germline): MDHEN, SYDVKM. The CDR3 covers 14 residues. The CDR3 is CASSLFQGTYEQYF. In DNA form, the CDR3 reads TGTGCCAGCAGTTTGTTCCAGGGGACCTACGAGCAGTACTTC. Full variable domain (rest looked up from reference TRBV28 and TRBJ2-7): DVKVTQSSRYLVKRTGEKVFLECVQDMDHENMFWYRQDPGLGLRLIYFSYDVKMKEKGDIPEGYSVSREKKERFSLILESASTNQTSMYLCASSLFQGTYEQYFGPGTRLTVT.

The rearrangement uses TRBV6-5 and TRBJ1-1; 7 positions match TRBD1. The length of the CDR3 is 14 residues. Losses at the gene ends were 6 bases for V and 1 base for J; bases not matched to a gene: 5. CDR1 and CDR2 from the germline V gene are MNHEY and SVGAGI. CDR3 sequence: CASSRDRQNTEAFF. In DNA, the CDR3 is TGTGCCAGCAGCCGGGACAGACAGAACACTGAAGCTTTCTTT.

V usage is TRBV11-3 and J usage is TRBJ2-5; 8 positions match TRBD1. CDR3 length equals 13 residues. Germline assignment: CDR1 SGHNT and CDR2 YENEEA. Trimming took 5 bases from V and 5 from J; bases not matched to a gene: 4. As DNA, the CDR3 is TGTGCCAGCAGCCCAGGGGGCAGGGAGACCCAGTACTTC. Translation: CASSPGGRETQYF.

The V and J genes are TRBV6-5 and TRBJ2-6, with D possibly being TRBD1 (5 bases). V lost 0 bases, J lost 2 bases, and 8 bases lay in between. The CDR3 runs to 16 residues. The germline CDR1 and CDR2 sequences are MNHEY and SVGAGI. As DNA, the CDR3 is TGTGCCAGCAGTTACTCGAGCAGGGCTGGGGCCAACGTCCTGACTTTC. This translates into CASSYSSRAGANVLTF.

V and J are TRBV6-5 and TRBJ2-7; 8 nucleotides line up with TRBD1. The CDR3 contains 15 residues. With V trimmed by 5 bases and J by 0 bases, 6 bases remained unmatched. Germline V gives CDR1 MNHEY, CDR2 SVGAGI. CDR3 in amino acids: CASSTLTGASYEQYF. As DNA, the CDR3 is TGTGCCAGCAGTACCTTGACAGGGGCCTCCTACGAGCAGTACTTC.

The V call is TRBV2, the J call TRBJ1-1; D call uncertain. V gave up 6 bases and J gave up 5 bases, with 4 bases separating them. The CDR3 runs 10 residues. Germline assignment: CDR1 SNHLY and CDR2 FYNNEI. CDR3 region: CASSRTEAFF. CDR3 sequence (DNA): TGTGCCAGCAGCAGAACTGAAGCTTTCTTT.

The chain uses TRBV5-8 and TRBJ1-2; TRBD1 matches 7 bases. The germline V gene encodes CDR1 SGHTS and CDR2 YDEGEE. The V gene end was trimmed by 4 bases and the J gene end by 2 bases; junction bases not matched to a gene: 11. This CDR3 comprises 16 residues. CDR3: CASSRGQPWGNYGYTF. CDR3 sequence (DNA): TGTGCCAGCAGCCGGGGACAGCCCTGGGGAAACTATGGCTACACCTTC.

This chain joins TRBV7-2 and TRBJ1-3; the match to TRBD1 covers 10 bases. CDR3 size: 15 residues. Germline CDR1 SGHTA, CDR2 FQGNSA. The V segment lost 5 bases and the J segment 2 bases; nucleotides outside the gene matches: 3. The CDR3 is CASSPDRGPGNTIYF. The CDR3 DNA reads as TGTGCCAGCAGCCCAGACAGGGGGCCTGGAAACACCATATATTTT.